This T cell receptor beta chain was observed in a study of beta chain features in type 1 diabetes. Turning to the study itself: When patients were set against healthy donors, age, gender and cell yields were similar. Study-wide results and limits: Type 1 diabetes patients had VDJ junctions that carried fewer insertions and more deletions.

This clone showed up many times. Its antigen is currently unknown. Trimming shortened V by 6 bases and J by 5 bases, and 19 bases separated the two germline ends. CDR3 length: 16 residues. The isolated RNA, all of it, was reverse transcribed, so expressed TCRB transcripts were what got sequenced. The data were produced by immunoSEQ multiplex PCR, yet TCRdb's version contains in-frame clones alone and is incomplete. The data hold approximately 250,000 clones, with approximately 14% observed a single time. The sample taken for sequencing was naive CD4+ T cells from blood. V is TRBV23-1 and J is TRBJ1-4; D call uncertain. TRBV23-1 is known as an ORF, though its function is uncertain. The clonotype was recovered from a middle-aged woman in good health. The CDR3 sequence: CASSPLARLLNEKLFF. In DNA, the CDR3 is TGCGCCAGCAGCCCGCTCGCCAGACTGCTCAATGAAAAACTGTTTTTT.